A single sample is the source of the 18 T cell receptor beta chains below, sequenced in a study of T cells after yellow fever vaccination. MiXCR was run by TCRdb on the 5' RACE reads, yielding one entry per CDR3 protein. Of 500,000 to 650,000 distinct CDR3 sequences detected, less than 20% appear once; the ten largest clones hold approximately 15%. This sample comprised PBMCs, obtained less than 6 days after the first yellow fever vaccination. The receptors come from a man aged 18 to 29 who received the YFV17D yellow fever vaccine.

The chain couples TRBV7-2 to TRBJ2-7, with TRBD2 as a possible D gene (5 bases). V dropped 5 bases and J dropped 7 bases, with 12 bases sitting between them. This CDR3 has 12 residues. Looked up from germline, CDR1 is SGHTA and CDR2 is FQGNSA. CDR3 amino acids: CASSPRPGEQYV. CDR3 DNA sequence: TGTGCCAGCAGCCCCCGACCGGGGGAGCAGTACGTC.

This chain joins TRBV5-8 and TRBJ2-2, with D unresolved. Between the trimmed V and J ends, which lost 5 bases and 0 bases, there was a span of 8 bases. Germline CDR1 and CDR2: SGHTS and YDEGEE. This CDR3 has 14 amino acids. CDR3 DNA sequence: TGTGCCAGCAGGTGGTGGCCGAACACCGGGGAGCTGTTTTTT. Its translation: CASRWWPNTGELFF. Full variable domain (outside the CDR3, taken from reference TRBV5-8 and TRBJ2-2): EAGVTQSPTHLIKTRGQQATLRCSPISGHTSVYWYQQALGLGLQFLLWYDEGEERNRGNFPPRFSGRQFPNYSSELNVNALELEDSALYLCASRWWPNTGELFFGEGSRLTVL.

This clonotype was found once. V is TRBV5-1 and J is TRBJ2-7; 10 bases are a match to TRBD1. Germline loops: CDR1 SGHRS, CDR2 YFSETQ. Unmatched junction bases numbered 10, after V lost 2 bases and J lost 5 bases. The length of the CDR3 is 16 residues. The CDR3, as DNA: TGCGCCAGCAGCTTTTTAGCCGGGACAGGGGCCGACGAGCAGTACTTC. It yields the protein CASSFLAGTGADEQYF.

The CDR3 DNA reads TGTGCCAGCAGCTCGAGGTACGGGACACTTCAGTATTTT. Amino acid sequence: CASSSRYGTLQYF. The chain links TRBV7-2 to TRBJ2-3, with TRBD1 as a possible D gene (6 bases). This CDR3 is 13 amino acids long. From germline, CDR1 is SGHTA and CDR2 FQGNSA. V was trimmed by 4 bases and J by 12 bases, leaving 17 bases between them.

This sequence joins TRBV20-1 and TRBJ2-7; 11 bases align to TRBD2. The J segment lost 3 bases and the V segment lost 3 bases, leaving 16 bases of the junction unmatched. The germline CDR1 and CDR2 sequences are DFQATT and SNEGSKA (reference sequence). CDR3 length: 18 amino acids. The CDR3 DNA is TGCAGTGCTAGTTCAATCATGATTAGCGGGGGGGCCTTCTACGAGCAGTACTTC. Translation: CSASSIMISGGAFYEQYF.

This chain joins TRBV19 and TRBJ2-2, with D tentatively TRBD1 (5 bases). Looked up from germline, CDR1 is LNHDA and CDR2 is SQIVND (reference sequence). This CDR3 has 14 amino acids. The V and J ends lost 7 bases and 1 base respectively, with 10 bases between them. The CDR3 loop reads CASMKGMNTGELFF. In nucleotides, the CDR3 is TGTGCCAGTATGAAGGGGATGAACACCGGGGAGCTGTTTTTT.

The chain links TRBV6-2 or TRBV6-3 to TRBJ2-3, with D hard to call. Germline V gives CDR1 MNHEY, CDR2 SVGEGT. This CDR3 region has 13 residues. Trimming took off 7 bases at V and 1 base at J, with 9 bases between the two ends. CDR3 sequence reads: CASTYWGTDTQYF. The CDR3 nucleotides are TGTGCCAGCACCTACTGGGGCACAGATACGCAGTATTTT.

The chain recombines TRBV7-2 with TRBJ2-7; 7 nucleotides match TRBD1. CDR1 SGHTA and CDR2 FQGNSA come from the germline V gene. V shed 1 base and J 6 bases; nucleotides not matched to a gene: 9. The CDR3 is 15 residues long. As DNA, the CDR3 is TGTGCCAGCAGCTTAGTGGGCAGGGGGACGGGCGAGCAGTACTTC. It is translated as CASSLVGRGTGEQYF.

The gene calls are TRBV7-9 and TRBJ2-1; D is unclear. The germline CDR1 and CDR2 sequences are SEHNR and FQNEAQ (reference sequence). There are 13 residues in the CDR3. V gave up 5 bases and J gave up 4 bases, with 9 bases separating them. The CDR3 is CASSPSRYNEQFF. The CDR3 nucleotides are TGTGCCAGCAGCCCCTCTCGTTACAATGAGCAGTTCTTC.

The chain links TRBV20-1 to TRBJ2-7, with D possibly matching TRBD1 (5 bases). V lost 7 bases to trimming and J lost 0 bases, with 16 bases between them. The germline V gene has CDR1 DFQATT and CDR2 SNEGSKA (reference sequence). The CDR3 has 14 residues. The CDR3 bases are TGCAGTGGCCTAACCCGCAGGGACTCCTACGAGCAGTACTTC. Protein: CSGLTRRDSYEQYF.

On this clonotype itself: This may be a read error, as it is one base from a much larger clone. The chain recombines TRBV3-1 with TRBJ1-2; 9 nucleotides align to TRBD1. This CDR3 is built from 14 residues. CDR1 is LGHDT, CDR2 YNNKEL, per germline (reference sequence). The CDR3 loop reads CASSQATGGYGYNF. For the CDR3, the DNA is TGTGCCAGCAGCCAAGCTACAGGGGGCTATGGCTACAACTTC.

This chain connects TRBV10-3 to TRBJ1-1; D gene ambiguous. Looked up from germline, CDR1 is ENHRY and CDR2 is SYGVKD. Trimming shortened V by 5 bases and J by 1 base, and 5 bases separated the two germline ends. CDR3 length equals 12 residues. In DNA form, the CDR3 reads TGTGCCATCAGTCGGGGGAACACTGAAGCTTTCTTT. Its protein product is CAISRGNTEAFF.

This clonotype was counted only a few times. The J gene is TRBJ1-5, the V gene TRBV6-2 or TRBV6-3; no definite D call. The V end was cut by 4 bases, the J end by 7 bases, with 2 bases between. The CDR3 loop spans 10 amino acids. The V gene's germline CDR1 is MNHEY and CDR2 SVGEGT. As DNA, the CDR3 is TGTGCCAGCAGTTCCCAGCCCCAGCATTTT. Protein sequence: CASSSQPQHF.

This clonotype was recorded at least ten times. This chain uses TRBV4-3 with TRBJ2-3; the D gene is possibly TRBD2 (5 bases). Germline V gene data show CDR1 as LGHNA and CDR2 as YSLEER. This CDR3 is built from 16 residues. Trimming stripped 4 bases from V and 1 base from J, with 15 bases between. CDR3 nucleotide sequence: TGCGCCAGCAGCCGGCGGGCAGCCTCAGGCACAGATACGCAGTATTTT. It is translated as CASSRRAASGTDTQYF.

In this sample, this clonotype turned up a few times. This chain connects TRBV27 to TRBJ2-1, with TRBD2 identical over 8 bases. This CDR3 contains 15 residues. Germline lookup yields CDR1 MNHEY and CDR2 SMNVEV (reference sequence). Trimming at V came to 2 bases and at J to 6 bases, leaving 6 bases not matched to a gene. The CDR3 loop reads CASSLNGGAFNEQFF. CDR3 DNA sequence: TGTGCCAGCAGTTTAAACGGGGGGGCGTTCAATGAGCAGTTCTTC.

This chain joins TRBV6-5 and TRBJ1-2, with TRBD1 as a possible D gene (5 bases). Looked up from germline, CDR1 is MNHEY and CDR2 is SVGAGI. V lost 2 bases and J 6 bases, leaving 10 bases between the germline ends. The CDR3 totals 13 residues. As DNA, the CDR3 is TGTGCCAGCAGTTACGGGGCCGGGAATGGCTACACCTTC. Protein product: CASSYGAGNGYTF.

The genes are TRBV9 and TRBJ2-3; D is perhaps TRBD2 (6 bases). CDR3 length equals 16 residues. Germline V gives CDR1 SGDLS, CDR2 YYNGEE. Trimming shortened V by 3 bases and J by 6 bases, and 20 bases separated the two germline ends. CDR3 region: CASSEGAGWMGDTQYF. In nucleotides, the CDR3 is TGTGCCAGCAGCGAAGGGGCGGGGTGGATGGGTGATACGCAGTATTTT.

V gene TRBV20-1 combines with J gene TRBJ1-5; D remains ambiguous. CDR1 and CDR2 from the germline V gene are DFQATT and SNEGSKA (reference sequence). With 3 bases removed from V and 3 bases from J, the gap between germline ends came to 9 bases. The CDR3 covers 13 residues. The CDR3 DNA follows: TGCAGTGCTAGCCCCCAGAACAATCAGCCCCAGCATTTT. This translates into CSASPQNNQPQHF.